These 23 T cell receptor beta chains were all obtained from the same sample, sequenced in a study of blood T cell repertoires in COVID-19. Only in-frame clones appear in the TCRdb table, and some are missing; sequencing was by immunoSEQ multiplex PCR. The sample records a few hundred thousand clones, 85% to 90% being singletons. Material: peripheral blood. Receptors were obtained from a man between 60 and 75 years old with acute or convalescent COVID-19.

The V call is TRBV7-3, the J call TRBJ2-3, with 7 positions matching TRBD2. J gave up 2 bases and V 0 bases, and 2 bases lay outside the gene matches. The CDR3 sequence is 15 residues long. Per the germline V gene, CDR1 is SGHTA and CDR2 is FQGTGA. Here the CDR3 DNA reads TGTGCCAGCAGCTTAACGGCGGGGGTCACAGATACGCAGTATTTT. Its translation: CASSLTAGVTDTQYF.

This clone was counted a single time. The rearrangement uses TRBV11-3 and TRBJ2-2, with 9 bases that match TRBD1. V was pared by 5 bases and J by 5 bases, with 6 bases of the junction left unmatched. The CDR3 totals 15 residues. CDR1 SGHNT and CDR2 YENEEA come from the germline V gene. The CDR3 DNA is TGTGCCAGCAGCCCCGGACAGGGGAGGACCGGGGAGCTGTTTTTT. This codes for CASSPGQGRTGELFF.

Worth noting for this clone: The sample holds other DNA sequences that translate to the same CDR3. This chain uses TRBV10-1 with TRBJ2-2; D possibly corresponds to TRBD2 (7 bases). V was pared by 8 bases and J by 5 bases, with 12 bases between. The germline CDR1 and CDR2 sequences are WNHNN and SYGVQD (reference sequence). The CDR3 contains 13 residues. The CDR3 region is CASGGAGTGELFF. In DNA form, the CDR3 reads TGCGCCAGCGGGGGGGCTGGGACCGGGGAGCTGTTTTTT.

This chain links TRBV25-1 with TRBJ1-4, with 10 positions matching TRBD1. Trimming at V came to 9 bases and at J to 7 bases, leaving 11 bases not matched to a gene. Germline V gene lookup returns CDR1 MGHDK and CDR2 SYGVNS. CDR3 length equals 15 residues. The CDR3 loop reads CASRGTGESGEKLFF. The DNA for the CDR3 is TGTGCCAGTCGCGGGACAGGGGAGTCTGGTGAAAAACTGTTTTTT.

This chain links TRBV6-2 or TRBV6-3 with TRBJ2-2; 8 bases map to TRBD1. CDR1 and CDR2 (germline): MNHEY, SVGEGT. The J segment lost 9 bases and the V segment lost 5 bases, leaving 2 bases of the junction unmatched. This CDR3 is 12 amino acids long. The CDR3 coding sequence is TGTGCCAGCAGTGACAGGGGCAGGGAGCTGTTTTTT. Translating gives CASSDRGRELFF.

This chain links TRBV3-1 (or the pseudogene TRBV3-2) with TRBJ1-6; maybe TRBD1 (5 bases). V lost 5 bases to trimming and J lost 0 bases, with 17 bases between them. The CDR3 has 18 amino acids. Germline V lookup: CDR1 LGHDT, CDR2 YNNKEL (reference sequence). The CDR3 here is CASSSRQIRSSYNSPLHF. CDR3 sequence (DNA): TGTGCCAGCAGCTCCAGACAGATCCGGAGCTCCTATAATTCACCCCTCCACTTT.

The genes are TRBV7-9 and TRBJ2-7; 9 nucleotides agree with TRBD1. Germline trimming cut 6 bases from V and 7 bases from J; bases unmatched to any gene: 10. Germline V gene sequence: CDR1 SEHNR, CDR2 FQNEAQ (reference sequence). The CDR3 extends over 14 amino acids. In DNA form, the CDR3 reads TGTGCCAGCAGTCCCGGACAGGGGCGAGGGGAGCAGTACTTC. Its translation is CASSPGQGRGEQYF.

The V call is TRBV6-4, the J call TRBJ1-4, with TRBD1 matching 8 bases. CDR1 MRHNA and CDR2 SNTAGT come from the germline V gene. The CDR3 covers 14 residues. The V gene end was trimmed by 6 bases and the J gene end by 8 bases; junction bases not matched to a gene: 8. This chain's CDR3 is CASSEGQVGEKLFF. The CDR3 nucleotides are TGTGCCAGCAGCGAGGGACAGGTGGGGGAAAAACTGTTTTTT.

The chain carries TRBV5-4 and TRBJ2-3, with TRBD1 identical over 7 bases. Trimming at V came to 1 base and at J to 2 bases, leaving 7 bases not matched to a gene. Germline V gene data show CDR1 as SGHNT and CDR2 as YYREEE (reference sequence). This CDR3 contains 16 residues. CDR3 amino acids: CASSLFRDSATDTQYF. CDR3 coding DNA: TGTGCCAGCAGCTTGTTCCGGGACAGCGCCACAGATACGCAGTATTTT.

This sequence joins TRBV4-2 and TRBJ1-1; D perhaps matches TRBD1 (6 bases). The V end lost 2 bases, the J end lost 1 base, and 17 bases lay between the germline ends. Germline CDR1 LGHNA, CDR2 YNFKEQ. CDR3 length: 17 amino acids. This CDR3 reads CASSQLAIGQTNTEAFF. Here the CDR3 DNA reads TGTGCCAGCAGCCAACTTGCCATAGGACAGACGAACACTGAAGCTTTCTTT.

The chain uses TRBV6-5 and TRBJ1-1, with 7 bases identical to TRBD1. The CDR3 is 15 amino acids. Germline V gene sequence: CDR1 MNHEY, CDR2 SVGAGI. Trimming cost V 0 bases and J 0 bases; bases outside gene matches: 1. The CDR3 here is CASSYSGQVNTEAFF. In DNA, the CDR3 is TGTGCCAGCAGTTACTCTGGACAGGTGAACACTGAAGCTTTCTTT.

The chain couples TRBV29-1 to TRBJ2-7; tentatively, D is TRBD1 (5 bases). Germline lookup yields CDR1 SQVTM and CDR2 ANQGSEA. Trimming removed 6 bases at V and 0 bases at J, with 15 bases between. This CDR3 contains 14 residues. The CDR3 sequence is CSVAPGRASYEQYF. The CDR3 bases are TGCAGCGTAGCCCCCGGCAGGGCCTCCTACGAGCAGTACTTC.

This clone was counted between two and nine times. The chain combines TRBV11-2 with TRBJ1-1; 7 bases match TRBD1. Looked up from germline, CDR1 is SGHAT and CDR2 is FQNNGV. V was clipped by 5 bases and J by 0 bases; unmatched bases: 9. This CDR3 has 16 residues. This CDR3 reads CASSAHRGAMNTEAFF. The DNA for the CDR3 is TGTGCCAGCAGCGCCCACAGGGGCGCTATGAACACTGAAGCTTTCTTT.

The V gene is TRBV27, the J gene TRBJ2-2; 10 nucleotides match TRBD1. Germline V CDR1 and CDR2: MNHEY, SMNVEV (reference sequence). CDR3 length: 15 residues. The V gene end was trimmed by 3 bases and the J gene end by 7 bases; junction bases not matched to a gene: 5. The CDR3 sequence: CASSFRQGAGGELFF. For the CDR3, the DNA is TGTGCCAGCAGTTTCCGACAGGGGGCTGGCGGGGAGCTGTTTTTT.

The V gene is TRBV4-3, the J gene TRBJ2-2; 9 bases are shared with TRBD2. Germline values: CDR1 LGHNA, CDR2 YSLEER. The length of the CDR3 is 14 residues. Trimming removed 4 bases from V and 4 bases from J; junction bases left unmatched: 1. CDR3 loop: CASSLAGATGELFF. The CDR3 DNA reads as TGCGCCAGCAGCCTAGCGGGGGCCACCGGGGAGCTGTTTTTT.

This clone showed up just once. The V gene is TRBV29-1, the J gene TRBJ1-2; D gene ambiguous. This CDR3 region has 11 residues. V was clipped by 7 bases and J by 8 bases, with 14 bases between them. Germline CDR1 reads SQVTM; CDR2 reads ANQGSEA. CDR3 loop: CSGPGRRGYTF. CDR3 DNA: TGCAGCGGTCCAGGTCGTCGAGGCTACACCTTC.

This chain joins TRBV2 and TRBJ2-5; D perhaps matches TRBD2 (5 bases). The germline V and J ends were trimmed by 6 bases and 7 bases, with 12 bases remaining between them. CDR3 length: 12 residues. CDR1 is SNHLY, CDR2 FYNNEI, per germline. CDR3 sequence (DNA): TGTGCCAGCAGAGTGGACTGGTGGACCCAGTACTTC. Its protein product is CASRVDWWTQYF.

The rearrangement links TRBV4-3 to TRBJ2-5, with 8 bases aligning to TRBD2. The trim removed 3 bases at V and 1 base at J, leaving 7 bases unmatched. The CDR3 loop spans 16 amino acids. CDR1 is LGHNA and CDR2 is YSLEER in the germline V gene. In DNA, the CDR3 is TGCGCCAGCAGCCAGAATTCGGGGGGGGCCCAAGAGACCCAGTACTTC. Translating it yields CASSQNSGGAQETQYF.

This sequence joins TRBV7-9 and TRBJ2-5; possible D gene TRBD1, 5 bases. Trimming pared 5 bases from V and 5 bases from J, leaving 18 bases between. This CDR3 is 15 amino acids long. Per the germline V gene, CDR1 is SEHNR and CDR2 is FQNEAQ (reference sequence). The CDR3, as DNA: TGTGCCAGCAGCCAGTTAGGACAATGGTACGAGACCCAGTACTTC. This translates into CASSQLGQWYETQYF.

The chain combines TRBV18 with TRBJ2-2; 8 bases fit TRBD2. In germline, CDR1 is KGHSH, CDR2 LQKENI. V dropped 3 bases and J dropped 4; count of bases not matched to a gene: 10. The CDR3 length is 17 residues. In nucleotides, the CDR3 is TGTGCCAGCTCACCCCAAGCGCGGGGGGTTGCCACCGGGGAGCTGTTTTTT. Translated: CASSPQARGVATGELFF.

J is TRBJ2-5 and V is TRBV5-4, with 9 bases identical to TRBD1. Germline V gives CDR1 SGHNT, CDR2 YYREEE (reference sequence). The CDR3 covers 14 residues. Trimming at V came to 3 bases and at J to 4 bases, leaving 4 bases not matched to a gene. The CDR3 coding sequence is TGTGCCAGCAGCTGGAAGGGACAGGGAGAGACCCAGTACTTC. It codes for CASSWKGQGETQYF.

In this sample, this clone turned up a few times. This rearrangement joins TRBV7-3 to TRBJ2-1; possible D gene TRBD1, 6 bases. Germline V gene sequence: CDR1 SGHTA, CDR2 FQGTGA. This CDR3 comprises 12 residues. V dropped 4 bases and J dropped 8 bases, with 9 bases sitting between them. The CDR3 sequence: CASSSSGDEQFF. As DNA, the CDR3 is TGTGCCAGCAGCTCGTCAGGGGATGAGCAGTTCTTC.

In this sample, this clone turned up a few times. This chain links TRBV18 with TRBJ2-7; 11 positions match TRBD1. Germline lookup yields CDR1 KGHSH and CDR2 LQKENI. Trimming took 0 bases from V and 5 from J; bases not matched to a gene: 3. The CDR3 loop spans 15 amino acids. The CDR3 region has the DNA TGTGCCAGCTCACCACCCCGGACAGGGGGCCACGAGCAGTACTTC. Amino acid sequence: CASSPPRTGGHEQYF.